This is a list of T cell receptor beta chains from one sample in a study of technical replicates of blood from a few donors. Sequencing used immunoSEQ multiplex PCR; TCRdb keeps in-frame clones, though not all of them. This table holds nearly 95,000 clones, less than 96% found once. Sequencing was done on a sample of T cells isolated from PBMCs. These receptors were taken from a human donor in good health. Both conserved end residues are trimmed from each CDR3. Fields, in order: J gene, V gene, CDR3 protein.

TRBJ2-2 TRBV27 ASRGTTNTGELF
TRBJ2-2 TRBV9 ASSKSWGLNTGELF
TRBJ2-3 TRBV5-1 ASSSPGITDTQY
TRBJ1-3 TRBV6-5 ASSGQGRGNTIY
TRBJ2-4 TRBV28 ASSLFTLRGKNIQY
TRBJ1-1 TRBV25-1 ASSEGLYTEAF
TRBJ2-7 TRBV6-6 ASSGLAGGDEQY
TRBJ2-5 TRBV12-5 ASAPSRTGVVDQETQY
TRBJ1-2 TRBV7-9 ASSLGSYGYT
TRBJ2-7 TRBV6-6 ASSRAYEQY
TRBJ2-1 TRBV4-3 ASSQDTASGNNEQF
TRBJ2-7 TRBV6-1 ASSLDSYEQY
TRBJ2-7 TRBV19 ASSMGQGYEQY
TRBJ1-2 TRBV2 ASSETVGGSYGYT
TRBJ2-5 TRBV28 ASSTPGTVGQETQY
TRBJ1-2 TRBV19 ASGTLKGYT
TRBJ2-2 TRBV7-9 ASSPGLAGITGELF
TRBJ2-1 TRBV7-6 ASSLRAGTEQF
TRBJ2-1 TRBV11-3 ASSSLEGRFYEQF
TRBJ2-5 TRBV7-3 ASSLRGSFQETQY
TRBJ1-3 TRBV6-1 ASSEAGAYSGNTIY
TRBJ2-2 TRBV9 ASSVDSREAGELF
TRBJ2-1 TRBV27 ASSWNRGRDEQF
TRBJ1-1 TRBV18 ASSPRQSTEAF
TRBJ2-3 TRBV6-5 ASSLTSGRRTDTQY
TRBJ2-7 TRBV27 ASSFRGPSYEQY
TRBJ2-1 TRBV14 ASSRTISEQF
TRBJ2-7 TRBV7-9 ASSMAWDRSPEQY
TRBJ2-1 TRBV30 AWRQGASEQF
TRBJ2-1 TRBV19 ASSISLAEYNEQF
TRBJ2-3 TRBV7-6 ASSFDSGYTDTQY
TRBJ1-1 TRBV9 ASSVDPTGPMAF
TRBJ2-1 TRBV4-1 ASRTSGTKEQF
TRBJ1-2 TRBV4-3 ASRLSIGESYGYT
TRBJ1-2 TRBV5-4 ASSRGVNYGYT
TRBJ2-1 TRBV9 ASSVGPQVHEQF
TRBJ2-1 TRBV28 ASSLALSYNEQF
TRBJ2-1 TRBV14 ASSQVQVSDEQF
TRBJ1-4 TRBV19 ASSRGPGRKLF
TRBJ2-2 TRBV7-2 ASSLNLVWGRAGRELF
TRBJ2-1 TRBV27 ASSYRGQNEQF
TRBJ2-7 TRBV6-5 ASSSDRGSYEQY
TRBJ1-2 TRBV30 AWSGQFLDGYT
TRBJ1-1 TRBV29-1 SVDGRETEAF
TRBJ2-7 TRBV4-2 ASSPWDRDHEQY
TRBJ2-7 TRBV11-2 ASSRELDRVGYEQY
TRBJ1-1 TRBV27 ASSRDRGGSTEAF
TRBJ2-7 TRBV4-3 ASSQNRGQRYEQY
TRBJ2-1 TRBV29-1 SVARGGPYNEQF
TRBJ1-2 TRBV30 AWSLGPLEGYT
TRBJ2-5 TRBV11-3 ASSFGSLGMPGETQY
TRBJ1-5 TRBV14 ASSLDHNQPQH
TRBJ2-1 TRBV7-9 ASSGTSGRINEQF
TRBJ2-7 TRBV27 ASSLAAIAYEQY